Reported below is one T cell receptor beta chain. Different DNA sequences within this sample yield the same CDR3. This sample was taken from a study of shared clonotypes between healthy human individuals. With 5 bases clipped from V and 5 bases from J, the junction kept 4 bases outside the gene matches. The CDR3 has 14 residues. Germline V lookup: CDR1 MNHEY, CDR2 SMNVEV (reference sequence). Several immunoSEQ plates received, in even portions, the genomic DNA of each subset. Method: immunoSEQ multiplex PCR; TCRdb's copy keeps in-frame clones and lacks some. The table includes 2 million to 2.5 million clones, around 90% detected once.

V is TRBV27 and J is TRBJ1-4; TRBD1 matches at 8 bases. The receptor was isolated from a man in his late teens or twenties in good health. Some clones in this sample may be carry-over from other donors' samples. The sample consisted of naive CD4+ T cells from PBMCs. The subset here: CD45RA+ positively selected. CDR3 nucleotides: TGTGCCAGCAGTCTCAGGGGGCTGAATGAAAAACTGTTTTTT. The encoded protein is CASSLRGLNEKLFF.